This TCR beta chain was sequenced during a study of PD-1 blockade in classical Hodgkin lymphoma. The table came from immunoSEQ multiplex PCR; TCRdb's copy has only in-frame clones and leaves some out. In the table there are 20,000 to 30,000 clones, about 80% of which are singletons. V trimming: 6 bases; J trimming: 7 bases; junction bases outside the gene matches: 11. CDR3 length: 16 residues. Germline V gene data show CDR1 as LNHDA and CDR2 as SQIVND (reference sequence). Relapse was seen in all patients after autologous stem cell transplantation, and brentuximab vedotin exposure was variable. The receptor comes from a human donor with classical Hodgkin lymphoma. The chain is built from TRBV19 and TRBJ2-3, with TRBD2 identical over 12 bases. The material was peripheral blood mononuclear cells (PBMCs), obtained at baseline. CDR3 sequence reads: CASRPSGGALSNTQYF. CDR3 coding DNA: TGTGCCAGTAGGCCTAGCGGGGGGGCTCTTTCCAATACGCAGTATTTT.